These T cell receptor beta chains were read from a single sample in a study of T-cell reconstitution after alpha-beta-depleted transplantation in children. TCRdb independently ran MiXCR on the PCR reads; one entry per CDR3 protein. The data contain about 260,000 distinct CDR3 sequences, less than 9% of them singletons. The starting material was PBMCs, mostly from graft donor cells, obtained 180 days after TCRalphabeta/CD19-depleted stem cell transplant. All receptors come from a male patient aged 10 to 17 who had a stem cell transplant for acute lymphoblastic leukemia, so the T cells may come from the graft donor. The CDR3 runs from the conserved cysteine through the conserved F or W. The D gene is left open where the match is weak. Clone size is not always given. Where it is, it says once, few, many or a class for expanded clones.

clone_size d_call j_call v_call cdr3_nt cdr3_aa
many - TRBJ2-3 TRBV6-5 TGTGCCAGCAGCTCGGTCCTTTCCCCAACAGATACGCAGTATTTT CASSSVLSPTDTQYF
many - TRBJ2-3 TRBV27 TGTGCCAGCAGTTTAATCAGCACAGATACGCAGTATTTT CASSLISTDTQYF
many - TRBJ1-1 TRBV6-1 TGTGCCAGCATGAATTGGGCGAACACTGAAGCTTTCTTT CASMNWANTEAFF
- TRBD2 TRBJ2-3 TRBV4-3 TGCGCCAGCAGCCAAACTAGCGGGGGGGTATCGCAGTATTTT CASSQTSGGVSQYF
- - TRBJ2-1 TRBV6-5 TGTGCCAGCAGACGGACCCCTGGGGAGCAGTTCTTC CASRRTPGEQFF
many - TRBJ1-4 TRBV7-6 TGTGCCAGCAGCCCCGCAAGCGAAAAACTGTTTTTT CASSPASEKLFF
many - TRBJ2-7 TRBV7-2 TGTGCCAGCAGCCACTTAATAGGACAAACCTCCTACGAGCAGTACTTC CASSHLIGQTSYEQYF
many TRBD1 TRBJ2-7 TRBV7-2 TGTGCCAGCAGCATAGGACAGGGGGCCTCCTACGAGCAGTACTTC CASSIGQGASYEQYF
many TRBD1 TRBJ2-4 TRBV29-1 TGCAGCGTTGGGGACAGGTTAGCCAAAAACATTCAGTACTTC CSVGDRLAKNIQYF
many TRBD2 TRBJ2-2 TRBV20-1 TGCAGTGCTAGAGATCCGGCAGGGAGGGTTGACACCGGGGAGCTGTTTTTT CSARDPAGRVDTGELFF
many - TRBJ1-5 TRBV20-1 TGCAGTGCTAGTTGGGGGGGCAATAGCAATCAGCCCCAGCATTTT CSASWGGNSNQPQHF
few TRBD1 TRBJ2-6 TRBV11-1 TGTGCCAGCAGCTTAGGCCCGGGACAGGGGAGCTCTGGGGCCAACGTCCTGACTTTC CASSLGPGQGSSGANVLTF
few TRBD1 TRBJ2-2 TRBV5-4 TGTGCCAGCAGCCCAGGACAGGGATGGGGCGGGGAGCTGTTTTTT CASSPGQGWGGELFF
- - TRBJ1-1 TRBV10-1 TGCGCCAGCAGTGCCCTTAGGAGGGGGGTTGAAGCTTTCTTT CASSALRRGVEAFF
many TRBD2 TRBJ2-1 TRBV29-1 TGCAGCGTTGAATTTGGACTAGCGGTCTACAATGAGCAGTTCTTC CSVEFGLAVYNEQFF
many - TRBJ1-4 TRBV28 TGTGCCAGCAGTTCACCCTGGGAAAAACTGTTTTTT CASSSPWEKLFF
many TRBD1 TRBJ1-3 TRBV28 TGTGCCAGCAGTTTCCTGGACAGGGAGGGAAACACCATATATTTT CASSFLDREGNTIYF
- - TRBJ2-7 TRBV12-3/TRBV12-4 TGTGCCAGCAGCCGAACCGACGAGCAGTACTTC CASSRTDEQYF
medium-sized - TRBJ2-7 TRBV5-1 TGCGCCAGCAGCCCGGACAGCGTCTCCTACGAGCAGTACTTC CASSPDSVSYEQYF
many TRBD2 TRBJ2-3 TRBV12-3/TRBV12-4 TGTGCCAGCAGCCGACTAGCCCGGTCGGGAGATACGCAGTATTTT CASSRLARSGDTQYF
many - TRBJ1-1 TRBV7-2 TGTGCCAGCAGCTTAAGGTTGTCTGCATCTGAAGCTTTCTTT CASSLRLSASEAFF
many TRBD2 TRBJ2-1 TRBV12-3/TRBV12-4 TGTGCCAGCAGTTTAGGGACTAGTCCCTACAATGAGCAGTTCTTC CASSLGTSPYNEQFF
many - TRBJ1-5 TRBV6-1 TGTGCCACCATAACTAACAGGGCATCCAATCAGCCCCAGCATTTT CATITNRASNQPQHF
few - TRBJ1-1 TRBV6-5 TGTGCCAGCACTAAAAAAGGTTTTGGGAACACTGAAGCTTTCTTT CASTKKGFGNTEAFF
many - TRBJ2-3 TRBV7-2 TGTGCCAGCAGCTTAGAAGGAGGTTCAGATACGCAGTATTTT CASSLEGGSDTQYF
- - TRBJ1-1 TRBV4-1 TGCGCCAGCAGCCAAGAAGGGCCGACAAGGACTGAAGCTTTCTTT CASSQEGPTRTEAFF
many - TRBJ2-5 TRBV28 TGTGCCAGCAGTTTAACGTGGTACCAAGAGACCCAGTACTTC CASSLTWYQETQYF
many TRBD1 TRBJ2-7 TRBV27 TGTGCCAGCAGTACCTGGACAGGGGTAAACGAGCAGTACTTC CASSTWTGVNEQYF
many TRBD1 TRBJ2-7 TRBV29-1 TGCAGCGTTGAGACAGGGGGGGCACAGCAGTACTTC CSVETGGAQQYF
many - TRBJ1-5 TRBV3-1 TGTGCCAGCAGCCAAGATGGCGAGGGCAATCAGCCCCAGCATTTT CASSQDGEGNQPQHF
many - TRBJ2-5 TRBV12-3/TRBV12-4 TGTGCCAGCAGCATTGGGGTCGACAGGCCAAAAGAGACCCAGTACTTC CASSIGVDRPKETQYF
few TRBD2 TRBJ2-1 TRBV19 TGTGCCAGTAGTATAGATAGTAGCGGGAGCTACAATGAGCAGTTCTTC CASSIDSSGSYNEQFF
many TRBD1 TRBJ2-3 TRBV7-3 TGTGCCAGCAGGTCAACCCGGGACAGCGTTGATACGCAGTATTTT CASRSTRDSVDTQYF
- - TRBJ2-7 TRBV7-6 TGTGCCAGCAGCTTAAATTTAGCGGTCTACGAGCAGTACTTC CASSLNLAVYEQYF
many - TRBJ1-1 TRBV19 TGTGCCAGTAGTACCTACAAGCAGAGCACTGAAGCTTTCTTT CASSTYKQSTEAFF
many - TRBJ2-7 TRBV4-1 TGCGCCAGCAGCCAAGAGACAGCTAGTGGGGTGATTCTTTACGAGCAGTACTTC CASSQETASGVILYEQYF
many - TRBJ1-4 TRBV5-1 TGCGCCAGCAGCTTGGCTTCCAGACCAACTAATGAAAAACTGTTTTTT CASSLASRPTNEKLFF
many - TRBJ1-1 TRBV29-1 TGCAGCGTTGTTGTCCCCTACCTGAACACTGAAGCTTTCTTT CSVVVPYLNTEAFF
- TRBD1 TRBJ1-2 TRBV19 TGTGCCAGTAGCGTCGACAGGGGAAACTATGGCTACACCTTC CASSVDRGNYGYTF
many TRBD2 TRBJ2-3 TRBV4-3 TGCGCCAGCAGCAAGCAGAGAGCGGGGTTTGTCCCAGATACGCAGTATTTT CASSKQRAGFVPDTQYF
many - TRBJ2-5 TRBV5-5 TGTGCCAGCAGCTTGGTAGTAGGGGTGAAGACCCAGTACTTC CASSLVVGVKTQYF
many - TRBJ2-1 TRBV7-2 TGTGCCAGCAGCTTAGCGGTAGCGTATTACAATGAGCAGTTCTTC CASSLAVAYYNEQFF
many - TRBJ1-1 TRBV5-1 TGCGCCAGCAGCTTGGCGCGACTGGGGACTGAAGCTTTCTTT CASSLARLGTEAFF
many - TRBJ1-2 TRBV9 TGTGCCAGCAGCCCCACAAGCCTATGGGGCTATGGCTACACCTTC CASSPTSLWGYGYTF
few TRBD1 TRBJ2-5 TRBV6-5 TGTGCCAGCAGTTACGGACAGGGCCAAGAGACCCAGTACTTC CASSYGQGQETQYF
many - TRBJ2-6 TRBV3-1 TGTGCCAGCAGCCAAGAGTACAGGTTCCTTTCTGGGGCCAACGTCCTGACTTTC CASSQEYRFLSGANVLTF
many - TRBJ1-2 TRBV29-1 TGCAGCGTTGAATCGGGATATGGCTACACCTTC CSVESGYGYTF
many TRBD2 TRBJ2-1 TRBV5-1 TGCGCCAGCAGCTCCGCTTTACTAGCGGGGGGGTGGAGCTCCTACAATGAGCAGTTCTTC CASSSALLAGGWSSYNEQFF
many TRBD1 TRBJ1-2 TRBV9 TGTGCCAGCAGCGTTTCAGGGGGCACTGGAGGCTACACCTTC CASSVSGGTGGYTF
many - TRBJ1-2 TRBV20-1 TGCAGTGCTAGAGAAGAGGGGAACTATGGCTACACCTTC CSAREEGNYGYTF
many TRBD1 TRBJ1-2 TRBV9 TGTGCCAGCAGCTCGGACAGGGGCGGCAGGGGCTACACCTTC CASSSDRGGRGYTF
- TRBD1 TRBJ2-1 TRBV7-3 TGTGCCAGCAGCACGACCGGGACAGGGGCAGGCAATGAGCAGTTCTTC CASSTTGTGAGNEQFF
many - TRBJ2-2 TRBV4-1 TGCGCCAGCAGCCAAAATGGGGCAGGGGAGCTGTTTTTT CASSQNGAGELFF
many TRBD2 TRBJ2-2 TRBV20-1 TGCAGTGCGACACACCTAGCGGCCAACACCGGGGAGCTGTTTTTT CSATHLAANTGELFF
many - TRBJ2-3 TRBV5-1 TGCGCCAGCAGCCCCGTTGCCGCAGATACGCAGTATTTT CASSPVAADTQYF
many TRBD1 TRBJ1-2 TRBV12-3/TRBV12-4 TGTGCCAGCACCCTAGGGGGACAGGGGGCTTTTTACTATGGCTACACCTTC CASTLGGQGAFYYGYTF
many TRBD2 TRBJ2-2 TRBV7-9 TGTGCCAGCAGCTCCGGGACTATGAACACCGGGGAGCTGTTTTTT CASSSGTMNTGELFF